What follows describes a single TCR beta chain. Its cognate antigen is unknown. Across several immunoSEQ plates, the genomic DNA of each subset was split evenly. Assay used: immunoSEQ multiplex PCR; TCRdb lists only in-frame clones, some missing. The sample holds approximately 1.4 million clones; 95% to 99% are singletons and the top ten take 0.4% to 0.55%. These data belong to a study of shared clonotypes between healthy human individuals. Study at large: Researchers assigned three CD4 naive, three CD4 memory, two CD8 naive and one CD8 memory plate to each donor.

The study, taken as a whole, reports: Generation probabilities of non-shared clonotypes were lower (relative to those shared by all four donors).

The CDR3 extends over 16 amino acids. Germline CDR1 reads SGHTA; CDR2 reads FQGNSA. Germline trimming cut 5 bases from V and 3 bases from J; bases unmatched to any gene: 12. The sequence derives from a man aged 30 to 39 in good health. The genes are TRBV7-2 and TRBJ2-7; 8 bases are a match to TRBD1. Sequences were obtained from naive CD4+ T cells sorted from blood. Stated subset: CD45RA+ positively selected. The CDR3 loop reads CASSRYRETGVYEQYF. The CDR3 DNA sequence: TGTGCCAGCAGCCGCTACCGAGAGACAGGGGTCTACGAGCAGTACTTC.